These T cell receptor beta chains were read from a single sample in a study of immune evolution from preneoplasia to lung adenocarcinoma. Measured with immunoSEQ multiplex PCR; TCRdb has only the in-frame clones, and not every one. The table has approximately 6,700 clones, approximately 80% seen once. Sample: FFPE minimally invasive lung adenocarcinoma tissue. Every receptor here comes from a person aged 55 to 79 with lung adenocarcinoma. The CDR3 runs from the conserved cysteine through the conserved F or W. The D gene is left open where the match is weak. Not all rows give a size; the values are once, few, many and, for expanded clones, a class.

J gene: TRBJ2-2
D gene: NA
V gene: TRBV6-5
clone size: NA
CDR3 protein: CASSYSTAGTGELFF
CDR3 DNA: TGTGCCAGCAGTTACTCGACCGCTGGCACCGGGGAGCTGTTTTTT

J gene: TRBJ2-5
D gene: NA
V gene: TRBV7-6
clone size: NA
CDR3 protein: CASSLPVGAGIGYQETQYF
CDR3 DNA: TGTGCCAGCAGCCTCCCTGTTGGGGCAGGGATTGGGTACCAAGAGACCCAGTACTTC

J gene: TRBJ2-1
D gene: TRBD2
V gene: TRBV28
clone size: NA
CDR3 protein: CASSSIGTSGRRSYNEQFF
CDR3 DNA: TGTGCCAGCAGTTCCATCGGGACTAGCGGGAGGCGGTCCTACAATGAGCAGTTCTTC

J gene: TRBJ2-5
D gene: NA
V gene: TRBV6-1
clone size: NA
CDR3 protein: CASSDNPGLQGRTQYF
CDR3 DNA: TGTGCCAGCAGTGACAACCCGGGACTCCAGGGGCGGACCCAGTACTTC

J gene: TRBJ2-3
D gene: NA
V gene: TRBV19
clone size: NA
CDR3 protein: CASSIGSQTSTDTQYF
CDR3 DNA: TGTGCCAGTAGTATCGGGAGCCAAACTAGCACAGATACGCAGTATTTT

J gene: TRBJ2-3
D gene: NA
V gene: TRBV9
clone size: NA
CDR3 protein: CASSVEGGDSSTDTQYF
CDR3 DNA: TGTGCCAGCAGCGTCGAGGGTGGAGACTCTAGCACAGATACGCAGTATTTT

J gene: TRBJ1-5
D gene: TRBD1
V gene: TRBV5-1
clone size: NA
CDR3 protein: CASSMGTDNQPQHF
CDR3 DNA: TGCGCCAGCAGCATGGGGACAGACAATCAGCCCCAGCATTTT

J gene: TRBJ1-1
D gene: NA
V gene: TRBV5-1
clone size: NA
CDR3 protein: CASSHDGLKNTEAFF
CDR3 DNA: TGCGCCAGCAGTCACGACGGACTGAAGAACACTGAAGCTTTCTTT

J gene: TRBJ2-2
D gene: TRBD2
V gene: TRBV6-5
clone size: NA
CDR3 protein: CASKRGSNTGELFF
CDR3 DNA: TGTGCCAGCAAGCGGGGCTCAAACACCGGGGAGCTGTTTTTT

J gene: TRBJ2-3
D gene: TRBD2
V gene: TRBV7-9
clone size: few
CDR3 protein: CASSAGGFYTDTQYF
CDR3 DNA: TGTGCCAGCAGCGCCGGGGGGTTTTACACAGATACGCAGTATTTT